The T cell receptor beta chain under discussion was sequenced for a study of Graves' ophthalmopathy and Graves' hyperthyroidism. Ten or more counts support this clonotype. Its antigen is undetermined. Points from the study as a whole: The authors also found most expanded thyroid clonotypes above 0.001 frequency in blood.

RNA transcripts served as template for amplifying TCR beta CDR3 sequences. An initial RT-PCR round employing HTBI primers preceded a second-round multiplex PCR. MiXCR, applied by TCRdb to the multiplex PCR reads, yields one record per CDR3 protein. The sample contains 340,000 or so distinct CDR3 sequences, 17% of which appear only once. Sequenced material: peripheral blood. The receptor was isolated from an adult man with Graves' ophthalmopathy.

The CDR3 loop is CASNKTGYQPQHF. DNA of the CDR3: TGTGCCAGCAACAAGACTGGTTATCAGCCCCAGCATTTT. V gene TRBV6-2 or TRBV6-3 combines with J gene TRBJ1-5; no firm D call. CDR1 MNHEY and CDR2 SVGEGT come from the germline V gene. V lost 7 bases and J lost 5, with 12 bases in between. This CDR3 is built from 13 residues.